A selection of T cell receptor beta chains follows, all from one sample in a study of blood T cell repertoires in COVID-19. Measured with immunoSEQ multiplex PCR; TCRdb has only the in-frame clones, and not every one. The sample holds some 290,000 clones, just under 90% seen once. Sequences were obtained from peripheral blood. These receptors were collected from a woman aged 25 to 39 with COVID-19, enrolled during active disease. CDR3s include the opening cysteine and the closing phenylalanine or tryptophan. A D gene is named only where the DNA matches it firmly. Clone size, where shown, is once, few, many, or a class for clones that have expanded.

v_call: TRBV29-1
d_call: .
clone_size: .
j_call: TRBJ2-5
cdr3_nt: TGCAGCGTTCTCTCTACGGGGGAGACCCAGTACTTC
cdr3_aa: CSVLSTGETQYF

v_call: TRBV27
d_call: TRBD1
clone_size: .
j_call: TRBJ2-7
cdr3_nt: TGTGCCAGCAGTTTAGGGACAGGGATTCACGAGCAGTACTTC
cdr3_aa: CASSLGTGIHEQYF

v_call: TRBV3-1/TRBV3-2
d_call: .
clone_size: .
j_call: TRBJ1-6
cdr3_nt: TGTGCCAGCAGCCAAGGGCAGGGGTATTCACCCCTCCACTTT
cdr3_aa: CASSQGQGYSPLHF

v_call: TRBV6-5
d_call: TRBD1
clone_size: .
j_call: TRBJ1-4
cdr3_nt: TGTGCCAGCATACGGGACAGCCAAATACTTTTT
cdr3_aa: CASIRDSQILF

v_call: TRBV11-3
d_call: .
clone_size: .
j_call: TRBJ2-1
cdr3_nt: TGTGCCAGCAGCGCTAGGGGAGGCCCAGGGAGGCAGTTCTTC
cdr3_aa: CASSARGGPGRQFF

v_call: TRBV19
d_call: TRBD1
clone_size: once
j_call: TRBJ1-4
cdr3_nt: TGTGCCAGTAGGGAGGGGGCCCTTAGGTCTAATGAAAAACTGTTTTTT
cdr3_aa: CASREGALRSNEKLFF

v_call: TRBV12-5
d_call: TRBD1
clone_size: .
j_call: TRBJ1-3
cdr3_nt: TGTGCTAGTAGTACAGGGGGGTTGTTTAGCACCATATATTTT
cdr3_aa: CASSTGGLFSTIYF

v_call: TRBV7-8
d_call: TRBD1
clone_size: .
j_call: TRBJ1-2
cdr3_nt: TGTGCCAGCAGCTTAGAGGGACAGACCCGATATTTAAACTATGGCTACACCTTC
cdr3_aa: CASSLEGQTRYLNYGYTF

v_call: TRBV19
d_call: .
clone_size: .
j_call: TRBJ2-7
cdr3_nt: TGTGCCAGTAGTACGCCTCCCGAGTACGAGCAGTACTTC
cdr3_aa: CASSTPPEYEQYF

v_call: TRBV7-9
d_call: TRBD1
clone_size: .
j_call: TRBJ1-1
cdr3_nt: TGTGCCAGCAGCCCACTTGGACAGGTGAACACTGAAGCTTTCTTT
cdr3_aa: CASSPLGQVNTEAFF